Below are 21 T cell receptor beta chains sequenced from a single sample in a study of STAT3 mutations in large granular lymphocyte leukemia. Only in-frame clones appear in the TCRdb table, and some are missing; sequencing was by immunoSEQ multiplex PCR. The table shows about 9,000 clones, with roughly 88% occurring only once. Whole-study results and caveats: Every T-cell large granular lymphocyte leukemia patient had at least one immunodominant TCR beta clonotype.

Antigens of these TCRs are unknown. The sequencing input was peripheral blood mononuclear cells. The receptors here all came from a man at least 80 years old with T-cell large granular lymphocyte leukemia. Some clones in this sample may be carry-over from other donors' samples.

The CDR3 DNA reads as TGTGCCAGCAGCATACGGACAGACGAGCAGTACTTC. Amino acid sequence: CASSIRTDEQYF. The chain has TRBV7-9 and TRBJ2-7, with a tentative D call TRBD1 (6 bases). In germline, CDR1 is SEHNR, CDR2 FQNEAQ (reference sequence). CDR3 length: 12 residues. V was cut by 5 bases and J by 5 bases, with 10 bases left in between.

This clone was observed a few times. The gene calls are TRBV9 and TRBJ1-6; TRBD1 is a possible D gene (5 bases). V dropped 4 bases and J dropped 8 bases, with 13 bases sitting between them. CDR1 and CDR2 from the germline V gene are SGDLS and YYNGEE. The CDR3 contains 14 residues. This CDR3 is CASSQGLGHSPLHF. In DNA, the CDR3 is TGTGCCAGCAGCCAGGGCCTGGGGCATTCACCCCTCCACTTT.

The CDR3 protein is CASSSRPGVQETQYF. DNA of the CDR3: TGTGCCAGCAGCTCCAGGCCGGGAGTCCAAGAGACCCAGTACTTC. The V gene is TRBV5-6, the J gene TRBJ2-5, with D tentatively TRBD2 (6 bases). V was shortened by 3 bases and J by 1 base, with 13 bases between the two germline ends. The CDR3 extends over 15 amino acids. Germline CDR1 SGHDT, CDR2 YYEEEE.

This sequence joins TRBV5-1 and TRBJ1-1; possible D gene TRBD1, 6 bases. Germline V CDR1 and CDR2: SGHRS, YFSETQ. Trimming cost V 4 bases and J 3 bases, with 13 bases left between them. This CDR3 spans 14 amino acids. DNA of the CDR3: TGCGCCAGCAGCCGGGAGGGGGGGGACACTGAAGCTTTCTTT. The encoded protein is CASSREGGDTEAFF.

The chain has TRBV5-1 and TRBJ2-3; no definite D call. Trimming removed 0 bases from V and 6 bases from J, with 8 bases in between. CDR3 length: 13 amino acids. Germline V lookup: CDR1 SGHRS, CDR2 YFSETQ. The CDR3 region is CASSLEFGDTQYF. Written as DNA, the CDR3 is TGCGCCAGCAGCTTGGAATTCGGGGATACGCAGTATTTT.

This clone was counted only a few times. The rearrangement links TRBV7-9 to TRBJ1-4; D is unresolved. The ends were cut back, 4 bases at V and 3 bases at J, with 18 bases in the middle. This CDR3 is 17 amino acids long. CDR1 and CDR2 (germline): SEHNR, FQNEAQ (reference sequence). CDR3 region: CASSSISTWTSNEKLFF. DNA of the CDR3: TGTGCCAGCAGCTCCATTTCGACGTGGACCTCTAATGAAAAACTGTTTTTT.

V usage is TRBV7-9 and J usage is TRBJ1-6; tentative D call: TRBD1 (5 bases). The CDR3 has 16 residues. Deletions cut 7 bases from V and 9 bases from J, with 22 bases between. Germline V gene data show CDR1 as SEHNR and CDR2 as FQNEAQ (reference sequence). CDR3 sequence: CASTSASQGLGSPLHF. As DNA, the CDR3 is TGTGCCAGCACCTCGGCGTCGCAGGGTCTTGGTTCACCCCTCCACTTT.

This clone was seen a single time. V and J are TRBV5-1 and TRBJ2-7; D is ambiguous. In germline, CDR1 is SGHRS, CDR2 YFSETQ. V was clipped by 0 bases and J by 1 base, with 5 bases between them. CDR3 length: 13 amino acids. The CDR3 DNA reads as TGCGCCAGCAGCTTGGACATATCCTACGAGCAGTACTTC. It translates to CASSLDISYEQYF. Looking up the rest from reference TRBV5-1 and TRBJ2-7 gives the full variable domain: KAGVTQTPRYLIKTRGQQVTLSCSPISGHRSVSWYQQTPGQGLQFLFEYFSETQRNKGNFPGRFSGRQFSNSRSEMNVSTLELGDSALYLCASSLDISYEQYFGPGTRLTVT.

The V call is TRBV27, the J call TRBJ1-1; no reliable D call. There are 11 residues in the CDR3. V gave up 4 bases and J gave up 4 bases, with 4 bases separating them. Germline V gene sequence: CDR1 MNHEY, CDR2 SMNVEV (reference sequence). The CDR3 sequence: CASSSSTEAFF. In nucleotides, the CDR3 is TGTGCCAGCAGTTCATCCACTGAAGCTTTCTTT.

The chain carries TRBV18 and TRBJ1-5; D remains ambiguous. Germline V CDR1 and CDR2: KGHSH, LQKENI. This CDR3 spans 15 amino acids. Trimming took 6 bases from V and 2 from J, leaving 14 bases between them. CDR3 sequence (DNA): TGTGCCAGCTCGCCCGGGTCCCAAGGCAATCAGCCCCAGCATTTT. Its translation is CASSPGSQGNQPQHF.

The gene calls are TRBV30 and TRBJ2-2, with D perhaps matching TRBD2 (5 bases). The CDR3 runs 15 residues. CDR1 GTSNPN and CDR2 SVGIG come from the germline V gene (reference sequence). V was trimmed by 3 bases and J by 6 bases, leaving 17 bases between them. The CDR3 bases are TGTGCCTGGAGGGTGTCGGGGATTTTGGCCGGGGAGCTGTTTTTT. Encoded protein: CAWRVSGILAGELFF.

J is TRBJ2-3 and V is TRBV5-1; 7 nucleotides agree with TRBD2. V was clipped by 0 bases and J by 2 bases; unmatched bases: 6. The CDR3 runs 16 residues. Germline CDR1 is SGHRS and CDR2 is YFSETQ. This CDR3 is CASSLERGGYTDTQYF. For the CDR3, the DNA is TGCGCCAGCAGCTTGGAGCGCGGGGGTTACACAGATACGCAGTATTTT.

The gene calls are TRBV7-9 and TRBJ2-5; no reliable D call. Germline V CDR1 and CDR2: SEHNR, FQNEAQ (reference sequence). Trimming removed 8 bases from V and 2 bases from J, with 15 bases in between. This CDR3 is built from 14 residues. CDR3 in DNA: TGTGCCAGCGTTCAATTCGACCCTCAAGAGACCCAGTACTTC. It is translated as CASVQFDPQETQYF.

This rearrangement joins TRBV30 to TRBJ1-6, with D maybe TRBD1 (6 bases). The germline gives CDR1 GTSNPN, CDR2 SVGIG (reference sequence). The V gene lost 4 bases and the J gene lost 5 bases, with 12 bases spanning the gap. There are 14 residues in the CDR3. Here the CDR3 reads CAWIGQSNNSPLHF. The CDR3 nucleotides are TGTGCCTGGATAGGACAGTCTAATAATTCACCCCTCCACTTT.

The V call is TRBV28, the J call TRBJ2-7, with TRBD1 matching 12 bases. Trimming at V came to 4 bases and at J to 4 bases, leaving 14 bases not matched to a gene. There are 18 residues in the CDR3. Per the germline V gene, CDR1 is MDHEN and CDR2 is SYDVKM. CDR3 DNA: TGTGCCAGCAGTTCACCAAATGATGGGACAGGGGGCGTGTACGAGCAGTACTTC. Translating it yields CASSSPNDGTGGVYEQYF.

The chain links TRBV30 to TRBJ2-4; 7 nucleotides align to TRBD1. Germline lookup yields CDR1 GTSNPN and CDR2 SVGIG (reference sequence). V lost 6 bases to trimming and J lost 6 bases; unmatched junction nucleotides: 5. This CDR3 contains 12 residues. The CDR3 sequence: CACERQGNIQYF. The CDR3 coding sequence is TGTGCCTGCGAACGACAGGGAAACATTCAGTACTTC.

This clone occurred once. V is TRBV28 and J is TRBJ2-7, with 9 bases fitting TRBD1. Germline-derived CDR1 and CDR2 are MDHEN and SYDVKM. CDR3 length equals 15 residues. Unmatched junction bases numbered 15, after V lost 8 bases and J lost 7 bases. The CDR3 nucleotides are TGTGCCAGCCAGGATCCCGGACAGGGGATTTGGGAGCAGTACTTC. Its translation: CASQDPGQGIWEQYF.

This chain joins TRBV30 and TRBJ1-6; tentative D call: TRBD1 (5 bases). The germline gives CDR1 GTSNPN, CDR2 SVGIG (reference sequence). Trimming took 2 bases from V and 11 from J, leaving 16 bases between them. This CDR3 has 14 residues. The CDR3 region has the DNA TGTGCCTGGAGTATAGGGACGAGGGCTCCACCCCTCCACTTT. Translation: CAWSIGTRAPPLHF.

CDR3 region: CASLGQELLSGANVLTF. CDR3 coding DNA: TGTGCCAGCCTCGGACAGGAGTTACTCTCTGGGGCCAACGTCCTGACTTTC. The V gene is TRBV18, the J gene TRBJ2-6; 7 nucleotides line up with TRBD1. Germline loops: CDR1 KGHSH, CDR2 LQKENI. The CDR3 runs 17 residues. The trim removed 8 bases at V and 0 bases at J, leaving 10 bases unmatched.

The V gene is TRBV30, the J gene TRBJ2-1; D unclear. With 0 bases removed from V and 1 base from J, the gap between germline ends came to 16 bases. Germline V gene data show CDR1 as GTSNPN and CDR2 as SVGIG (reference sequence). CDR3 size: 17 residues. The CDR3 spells CAWSVFGSATSYNEQFF. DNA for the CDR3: TGTGCCTGGAGTGTATTTGGGTCAGCAACTTCCTACAATGAGCAGTTCTTC.

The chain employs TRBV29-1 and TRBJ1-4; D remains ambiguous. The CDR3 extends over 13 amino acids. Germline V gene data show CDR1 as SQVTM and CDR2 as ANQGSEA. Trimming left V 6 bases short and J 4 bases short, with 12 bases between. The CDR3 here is CSVKGYGNEKLFF. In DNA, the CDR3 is TGCAGCGTAAAAGGGTATGGTAATGAAAAACTGTTTTTT. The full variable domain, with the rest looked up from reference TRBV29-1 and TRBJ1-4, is SAVISQKPSRDICQRGTSLTIQCQVDSQVTMMFWYRQQPGQSLTLIATANQGSEATYESGFVIDKFPISRPNLTFSTLTVSNMSPEDSSIYLCSVKGYGNEKLFFGSGTQLSVL.